The next 26 T cell receptor beta chains were all read from a single sample in a study of blood T cell repertoires in COVID-19. The protocol was immunoSEQ multiplex PCR, while the TCRdb copy is restricted to in-frame clones and leaves out a portion. Of 50,000 or so clones in the sample, 86% are singletons; the top ten hold over 2%. Input material: peripheral blood. The receptors were sampled from a woman aged 55-75 years with acute or convalescent COVID-19.

This clone was seen only a few times. The chain joins TRBV10-2 to TRBJ1-6, with 7 nucleotides matching TRBD1. V dropped 4 bases and J dropped 5; count of bases not matched to a gene: 5. The CDR3 consists of 15 residues. The germline V gene has CDR1 WSHSY and CDR2 SAAADI. The CDR3 region is CASSVAQGHNSPLHF. CDR3 in DNA: TGCGCCAGCAGTGTAGCACAGGGGCATAATTCACCCCTCCACTTT.

V is TRBV3-1 (or the pseudogene TRBV3-2) and J is TRBJ2-1; tentatively, D is TRBD1 (6 bases). The germline V gene encodes CDR1 LGHDT and CDR2 YNNKEL (reference sequence). With 4 bases removed from V and 11 bases from J, the gap between germline ends came to 9 bases. This CDR3 contains 11 residues. The CDR3 spells CASSRTGKQFF. The CDR3 nucleotides are TGTGCCAGCAGCCGAACAGGGAAGCAGTTCTTC.

This clone occurred a few times. The rearrangement joins TRBV2 to TRBJ1-2; D ambiguous. The germline V gene encodes CDR1 SNHLY and CDR2 FYNNEI. CDR3 length: 13 residues. V was pared by 6 bases and J by 1 base, with 9 bases between. This chain's CDR3 is CASSADINYGYTF. DNA for the CDR3: TGTGCCAGCAGCGCTGACATTAACTATGGCTACACCTTC.

The CDR3 coding sequence is TGTGCCAGCAGTCTTATGGGACTAGCGGGAGCAAATGAGCAGTTCTTC. Its protein is CASSLMGLAGANEQFF. The gene calls are TRBV7-3 and TRBJ2-1, with TRBD2 identical over 14 bases. This CDR3 spans 16 amino acids. V shed 6 bases and J 7 bases; nucleotides not matched to a gene: 8. Looked up from germline, CDR1 is SGHTA and CDR2 is FQGTGA.

The rearrangement joins TRBV21-1 to TRBJ1-2; TRBD1, as called in the table, went unchecked against the DNA. TRBV21-1 is listed as a pseudogene. This CDR3 comprises 13 residues. In DNA, the CDR3 is TGTGCCAGCAGCAAAGACATTAACTATGGCTACACCTTC. As protein: CASSKDINYGYTF.

This clone was counted only a few times. The chain's CDR3 is CASSRHDEYNSPLHF. CDR3 nucleotides: TGTGCCAGCAGCCGACATGACGAATATAATTCACCCCTCCACTTT. The genes are TRBV6-5 and TRBJ1-6, with D hard to call. Germline CDR1 reads MNHEY; CDR2 reads SVGAGI. This CDR3 spans 15 amino acids. The germline V and J ends were trimmed by 6 bases and 4 bases, with 13 bases remaining between them.

The chain has TRBV5-1 and TRBJ1-2, with TRBD1 matching over 8 bases. J lost 5 bases, V lost 0 bases, and 3 bases had no gene match. The CDR3 has 14 residues. Germline CDR1 is SGHRS and CDR2 is YFSETQ. The CDR3 reads CASSLGDRGYGYTF. For the CDR3, the DNA is TGCGCCAGCAGCTTGGGAGACAGGGGTTATGGCTACACCTTC.

The chain uses TRBV2 and TRBJ2-7; possible D gene TRBD1, 6 bases. The CDR3 totals 12 residues. Looked up from germline, CDR1 is SNHLY and CDR2 is FYNNEI. Trimming left V 6 bases short and J 4 bases short, with 10 bases between. The CDR3, as DNA: TGTGCCAGCAGCCAACAGGGATACGAGCAGTACTTC. As protein: CASSQQGYEQYF.

The rearrangement joins TRBV19 to TRBJ1-4; D ambiguous. Germline CDR1 reads LNHDA; CDR2 reads SQIVND (reference sequence). The CDR3 sequence is 14 residues long. V lost 3 bases and J lost 4, with 9 bases in between. Here the CDR3 DNA reads TGTGCCAGTAGTATCACGGGGTTTAATGAAAAACTGTTTTTT. It translates to CASSITGFNEKLFF.

The chain has TRBV19 and TRBJ2-7, with TRBD2 matching 12 bases. CDR3 length equals 17 residues. Germline CDR1 is LNHDA and CDR2 is SQIVND (reference sequence). The ends lost 6 bases at V and 0 bases at J; junction bases unmatched: 9. DNA for the CDR3: TGTGCCAGTAGCACTCTAGCGGGAGGGCCCGGCTCCTACGAGCAGTACTTC. Amino acid sequence: CASSTLAGGPGSYEQYF.

The rearrangement joins TRBV3-1 (or the pseudogene TRBV3-2) to TRBJ2-3; 8 bases agree with TRBD2. The CDR3 loop spans 17 amino acids. CDR1 is LGHDT, CDR2 YNNKEL, per germline (reference sequence). Trimming cost V 1 base and J 2 bases; bases outside gene matches: 8. DNA of the CDR3: TGTGCCAGCAGCCAAGGCACTAGCGGAACTTACACAGATACGCAGTATTTT. Its translation: CASSQGTSGTYTDTQYF.

For this clone: The same CDR3 arises from other DNA sequences in this sample as well. The CDR3 DNA reads TGTGCCAGTAGTATAACAGGTGGCAATCAGCCCCAGCATTTT. Protein product: CASSITGGNQPQHF. The chain combines TRBV19 with TRBJ1-5, with D possibly matching TRBD1 (5 bases). V lost 2 bases, J lost 2 bases, and 7 bases lay in between. The CDR3 extends over 14 amino acids. Germline lookup yields CDR1 LNHDA and CDR2 SQIVND (reference sequence).

The rearrangement uses TRBV27 and TRBJ1-5, with D uncertain. The CDR3 length is 16 residues. Trimming shortened V by 6 bases and J by 4 bases, and 19 bases separated the two germline ends. Per the germline V gene, CDR1 is MNHEY and CDR2 is SMNVEV (reference sequence). The CDR3 here is CASSPIDEAWNQPQHF. DNA of the CDR3: TGTGCCAGCAGCCCCATAGACGAGGCTTGGAATCAGCCCCAGCATTTT.

This CDR3 is CASSTTGNGVTQYF. As DNA, the CDR3 is TGTGCCAGCAGTACGACAGGGAACGGAGTGACCCAGTACTTC. This chain uses TRBV25-1 with TRBJ2-5; TRBD1 agrees at 7 bases. After removal of 5 bases from V and 7 bases from J, the junction contained 10 bases not matched to a gene. This CDR3 has 14 amino acids. Germline V CDR1 and CDR2: MGHDK, SYGVNS.

The chain recombines TRBV2 with TRBJ2-1, with a possible D match to TRBD2 (6 bases). In germline, CDR1 is SNHLY, CDR2 FYNNEI. The CDR3 consists of 14 residues. V was trimmed by 1 base and J by 8 bases, leaving 12 bases between them. DNA of the CDR3: TGTGCCAGCAGTGAAGGCGGGAAGGACTATGAGCAGTTCTTC. It encodes CASSEGGKDYEQFF. The complete variable domain, with remaining parts taken from reference TRBV2 and TRBJ2-1, reads EPEVTQTPSHQVTQMGQEVILRCVPISNHLYFYWYRQILGQKVEFLVSFYNNEISEKSEIFDDQFSVERPDGSNFTLKIRSTKLEDSAMYFCASSEGGKDYEQFFGPGTRLTVL.

The V gene is TRBV19, the J gene TRBJ2-2, with D possibly being TRBD2 (6 bases). With 7 bases removed from V and 6 bases from J, the gap between germline ends came to 18 bases. In germline, CDR1 is LNHDA, CDR2 SQIVND (reference sequence). The CDR3 length is 15 residues. The CDR3 spells CASTTGGGFAGELFF. The CDR3 DNA is TGTGCCAGTACTACTGGCGGAGGGTTCGCCGGGGAGCTGTTTTTT.

This chain joins TRBV28 and TRBJ2-7; possibly TRBD1 for D (7 bases). Between the trimmed V and J ends, which lost 5 bases and 2 bases, there was a span of 19 bases. This CDR3 is 16 amino acids long. The germline V gene encodes CDR1 MDHEN and CDR2 SYDVKM. The CDR3 DNA sequence: TGTGCCAGCAGTCCCCGTCGACAGGGAGGTGCCTACGAGCAGTACTTC. Protein product: CASSPRRQGGAYEQYF.

The J gene is TRBJ1-6, the V gene TRBV11-1, with D possibly being TRBD1 (6 bases). Per germline, CDR1 SGHAT and CDR2 FQDESV (reference sequence). V was trimmed by 5 bases and J by 14 bases, leaving 16 bases between them. The CDR3 has 13 amino acids. The CDR3 loop reads CASSPGGALTLHF. The CDR3 DNA follows: TGTGCCAGCAGCCCCGGGGGGGCCCTCACCCTCCACTTT.

This clone appeared a single time. The rearrangement joins TRBV27 to TRBJ1-5; tentatively, D is TRBD1 (6 bases). Germline assignment: CDR1 MNHEY and CDR2 SMNVEV (reference sequence). There are 15 residues in the CDR3. V was shortened by 6 bases and J by 4 bases, with 16 bases between the two germline ends. This chain's CDR3 is CASRVDRRSNQPQHF. The CDR3 DNA follows: TGTGCCAGCAGAGTAGACAGGAGATCTAATCAGCCCCAGCATTTT.

The chain links TRBV6-1 to TRBJ1-6; TRBD1 matches at 10 bases. Germline loops: CDR1 MNHNS, CDR2 SASEGT. The CDR3 length is 15 residues. V shed 0 bases and J 7 bases; nucleotides not matched to a gene: 0. The DNA of the CDR3 is TGTGCCAGCAGTGAAGCGGGACAGGGGAATTCACCCCTCCACTTT. Its translation is CASSEAGQGNSPLHF.

V and J are TRBV6-5 and TRBJ1-2, with D uncertain. CDR1 is MNHEY and CDR2 is SVGAGI in the germline V gene. The CDR3 loop spans 14 amino acids. V dropped 2 bases and J dropped 9 bases, with 16 bases sitting between them. DNA of the CDR3: TGTGCCAGCAGTTACAGGCAGTCTGTCGGGAGCTACACCTTC. Its translation: CASSYRQSVGSYTF.

The chain carries TRBV29-1 and TRBJ1-2, with D uncertain. The V end lost 2 bases, the J end lost 4 bases, and 8 bases lay between the germline ends. CDR3 size: 12 residues. CDR1 and CDR2 from the germline V gene are SQVTM and ANQGSEA. As DNA, the CDR3 is TGCAGCGTTGAACCCAGTGTCTATGGCTACACCTTC. Translated, it gives CSVEPSVYGYTF.

The chain is built from TRBV14 and TRBJ2-2, with a tentative D call TRBD1 (6 bases). The V end was cut by 0 bases, the J end by 0 bases, with 17 bases between. The CDR3 has 19 residues. CDR1 and CDR2 (germline): SGHDN, FVKESK. The CDR3 DNA sequence: TGTGCCAGCAGCCAAGATCTCTCCAGGGGCTTCGCGAACACCGGGGAGCTGTTTTTT. Its translation is CASSQDLSRGFANTGELFF.

The J gene is TRBJ2-7, the V gene TRBV29-1; the D gene is possibly TRBD1 (6 bases). Trimming shortened V by 6 bases and J by 3 bases, and 15 bases separated the two germline ends. CDR1 is SQVTM, CDR2 ANQGSEA, per germline. This CDR3 has 13 amino acids. The CDR3 protein is CSVLGTPNYEQYF. CDR3 bases: TGCAGCGTCCTTGGGACACCCAACTACGAGCAGTACTTC.

The CDR3 spells CASSLGTREKLFF. The CDR3 DNA is TGTGCCAGCAGCTTAGGGACACGCGAAAAACTGTTTTTT. V is TRBV11-2 and J is TRBJ1-4; D may be TRBD1 (5 bases). This CDR3 is 13 amino acids long. In germline, CDR1 is SGHAT, CDR2 FQNNGV. The germline V and J ends were trimmed by 1 base and 8 bases, with 8 bases remaining between them.

CDR3 in amino acids: CASSLVDSLAEAFF. CDR3 DNA: TGTGCCAGCAGCTTGGTGGACAGTCTTGCTGAAGCTTTCTTT. The chain joins TRBV5-6 to TRBJ1-1; D is perhaps TRBD1 (6 bases). The germline V gene encodes CDR1 SGHDT and CDR2 YYEEEE. The CDR3 extends over 14 amino acids. Trimming took off 0 bases at V and 6 bases at J, with 12 bases between the two ends.